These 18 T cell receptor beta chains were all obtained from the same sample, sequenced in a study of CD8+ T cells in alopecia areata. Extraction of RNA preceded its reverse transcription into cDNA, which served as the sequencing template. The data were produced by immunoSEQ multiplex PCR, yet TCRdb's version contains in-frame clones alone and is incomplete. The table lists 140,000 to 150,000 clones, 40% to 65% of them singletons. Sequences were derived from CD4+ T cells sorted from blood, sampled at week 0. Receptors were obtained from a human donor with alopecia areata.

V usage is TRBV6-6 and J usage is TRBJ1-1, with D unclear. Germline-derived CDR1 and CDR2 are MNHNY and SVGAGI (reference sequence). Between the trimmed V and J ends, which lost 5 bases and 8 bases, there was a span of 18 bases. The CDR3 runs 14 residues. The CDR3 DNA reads TGTGCCAGCAGTCACACCACGGTCCAGAGAGAAGCTTTCTTT. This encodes CASSHTTVQREAFF.

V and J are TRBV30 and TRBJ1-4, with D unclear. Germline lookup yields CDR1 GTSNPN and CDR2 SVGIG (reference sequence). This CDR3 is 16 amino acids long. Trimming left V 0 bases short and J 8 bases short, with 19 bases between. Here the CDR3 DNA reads TGTGCCTGGAGTGTACGGGCGGCAGCAGTTGGAGAAAAACTGTTTTTT. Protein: CAWSVRAAAVGEKLFF.

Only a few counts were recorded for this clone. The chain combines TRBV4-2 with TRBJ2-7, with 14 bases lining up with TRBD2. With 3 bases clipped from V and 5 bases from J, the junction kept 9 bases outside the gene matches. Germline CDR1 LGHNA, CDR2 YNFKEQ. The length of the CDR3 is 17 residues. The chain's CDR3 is CASSQEGLAGVGDEQYF. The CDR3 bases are TGTGCCAGCAGCCAGGAGGGACTAGCGGGAGTGGGCGACGAGCAGTACTTC.

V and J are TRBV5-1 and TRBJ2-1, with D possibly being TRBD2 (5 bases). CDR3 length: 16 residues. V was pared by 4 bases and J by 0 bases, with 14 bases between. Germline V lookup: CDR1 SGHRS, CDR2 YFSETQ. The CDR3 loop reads CASSTISGSSYNEQFF. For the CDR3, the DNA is TGCGCCAGCAGCACCATATCGGGGAGCTCCTACAATGAGCAGTTCTTC.

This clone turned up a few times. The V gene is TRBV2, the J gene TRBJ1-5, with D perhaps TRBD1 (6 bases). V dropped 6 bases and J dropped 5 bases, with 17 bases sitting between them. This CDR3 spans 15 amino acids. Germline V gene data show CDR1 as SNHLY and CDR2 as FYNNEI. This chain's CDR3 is CASSTGRRGDQPQHF. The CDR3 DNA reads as TGTGCCAGCAGCACGGGACGGAGGGGGGATCAGCCCCAGCATTTT.

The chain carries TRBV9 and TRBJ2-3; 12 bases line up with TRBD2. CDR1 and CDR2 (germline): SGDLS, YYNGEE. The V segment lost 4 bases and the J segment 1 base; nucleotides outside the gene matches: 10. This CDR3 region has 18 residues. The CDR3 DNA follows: TGTGCCAGCAGCCGGATGGCTAGCGGGAGGGGCCGCACAGATACGCAGTATTTT. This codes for CASSRMASGRGRTDTQYF.

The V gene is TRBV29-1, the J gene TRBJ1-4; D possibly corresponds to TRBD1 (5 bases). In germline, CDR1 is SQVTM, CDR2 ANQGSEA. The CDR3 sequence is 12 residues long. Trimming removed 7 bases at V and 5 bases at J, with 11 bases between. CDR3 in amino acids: CSGRGANEKLFF. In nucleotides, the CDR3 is TGCAGCGGAAGGGGCGCCAATGAAAAACTGTTTTTT.

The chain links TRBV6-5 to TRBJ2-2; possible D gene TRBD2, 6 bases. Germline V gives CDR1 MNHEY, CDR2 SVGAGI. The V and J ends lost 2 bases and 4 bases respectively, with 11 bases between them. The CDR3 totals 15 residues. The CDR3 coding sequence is TGTGCCAGCAGTTACGGCGGAGCGGGCACCGGGGAGCTGTTTTTT. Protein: CASSYGGAGTGELFF.

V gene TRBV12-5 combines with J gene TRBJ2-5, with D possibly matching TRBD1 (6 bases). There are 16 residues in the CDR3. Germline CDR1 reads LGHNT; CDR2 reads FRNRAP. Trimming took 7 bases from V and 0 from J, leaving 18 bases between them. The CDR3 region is CASAGDTPSYQETQYF. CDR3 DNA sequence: TGTGCTAGTGCTGGGGACACTCCGTCGTACCAAGAGACCCAGTACTTC.

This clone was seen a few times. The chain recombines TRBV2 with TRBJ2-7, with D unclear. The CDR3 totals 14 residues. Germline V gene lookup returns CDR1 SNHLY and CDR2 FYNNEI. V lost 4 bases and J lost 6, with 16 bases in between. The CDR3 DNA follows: TGTGCCAGCAGTGGGTCCCGGGCCCTTGCCGAGCAGTACTTC. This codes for CASSGSRALAEQYF.

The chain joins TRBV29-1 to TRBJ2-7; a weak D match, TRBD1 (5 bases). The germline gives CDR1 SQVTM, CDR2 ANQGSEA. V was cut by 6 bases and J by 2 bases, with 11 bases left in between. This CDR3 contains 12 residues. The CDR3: CSVLTAPYEQYF. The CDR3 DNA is TGCAGCGTATTGACAGCCCCCTACGAGCAGTACTTC.

DNA for the CDR3: TGCAGCACCCCAGCCCGGTCCGGGGAGACCCAGTACTTC. It translates to CSTPARSGETQYF. The V gene is TRBV29-1, the J gene TRBJ2-5; no firm D call. Trimming took 8 bases from V and 5 from J, leaving 18 bases between them. CDR1 SQVTM and CDR2 ANQGSEA come from the germline V gene. The CDR3 runs to 13 residues.

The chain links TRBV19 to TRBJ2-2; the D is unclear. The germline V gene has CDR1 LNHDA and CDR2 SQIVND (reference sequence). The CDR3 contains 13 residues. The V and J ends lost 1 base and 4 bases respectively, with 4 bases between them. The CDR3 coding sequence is TGTGCCAGTAGTATAGGGAGCACCGGGGAGCTGTTTTTT. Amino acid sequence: CASSIGSTGELFF.

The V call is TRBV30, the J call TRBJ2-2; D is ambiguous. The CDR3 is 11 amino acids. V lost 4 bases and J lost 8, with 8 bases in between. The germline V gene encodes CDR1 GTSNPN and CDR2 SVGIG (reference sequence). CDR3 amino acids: CAWTKPGELFF. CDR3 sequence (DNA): TGTGCCTGGACAAAGCCAGGGGAGCTGTTTTTT.

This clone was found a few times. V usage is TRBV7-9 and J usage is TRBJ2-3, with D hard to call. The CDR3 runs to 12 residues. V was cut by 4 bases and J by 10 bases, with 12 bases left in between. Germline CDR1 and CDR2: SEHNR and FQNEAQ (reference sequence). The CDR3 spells CASSYAGSAQYF. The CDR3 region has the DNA TGTGCCAGCAGCTACGCAGGTAGTGCGCAGTATTTT.

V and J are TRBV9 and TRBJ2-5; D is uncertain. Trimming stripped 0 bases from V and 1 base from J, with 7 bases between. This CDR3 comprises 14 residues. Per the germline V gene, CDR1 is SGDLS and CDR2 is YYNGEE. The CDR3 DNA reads TGTGCCAGCAGCGTAGACATGTTCCAAGAGACCCAGTACTTC. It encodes CASSVDMFQETQYF.

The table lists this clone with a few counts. Here the CDR3 reads CAWSTLAGNTGELFF. The CDR3 DNA is TGTGCCTGGTCTACCCTAGCGGGCAACACCGGGGAGCTGTTTTTT. The rearrangement joins TRBV30 to TRBJ2-2, with 8 positions matching TRBD2. CDR3 length: 15 residues. V gave up 5 bases and J gave up 2 bases; unmatched junction bases: 7. The germline gives CDR1 GTSNPN, CDR2 SVGIG (reference sequence).

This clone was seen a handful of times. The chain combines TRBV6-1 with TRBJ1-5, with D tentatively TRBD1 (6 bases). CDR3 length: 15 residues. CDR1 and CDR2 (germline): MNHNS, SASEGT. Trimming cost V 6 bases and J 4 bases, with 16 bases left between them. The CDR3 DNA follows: TGTGCCAGCAGCCTCACAGGGTGGTCTAATCAGCCCCAGCATTTT. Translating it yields CASSLTGWSNQPQHF.